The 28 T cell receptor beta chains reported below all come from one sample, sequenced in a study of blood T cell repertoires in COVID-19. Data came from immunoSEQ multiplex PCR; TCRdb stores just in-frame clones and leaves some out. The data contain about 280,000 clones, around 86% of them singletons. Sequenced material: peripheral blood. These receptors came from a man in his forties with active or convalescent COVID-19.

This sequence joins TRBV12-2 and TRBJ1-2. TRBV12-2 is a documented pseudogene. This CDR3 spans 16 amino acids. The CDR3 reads CASPPGPRRVNYGYTF. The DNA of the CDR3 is TGTGCAAGTCCCCCAGGTCCCCGGAGGGTTAACTATGGCTACACCTTC.

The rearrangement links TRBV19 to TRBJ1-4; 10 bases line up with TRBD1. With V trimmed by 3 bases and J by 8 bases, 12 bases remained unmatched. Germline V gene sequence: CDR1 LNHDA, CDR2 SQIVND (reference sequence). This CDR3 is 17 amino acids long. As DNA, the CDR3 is TGTGCCAGTAGTATCAGGGACAGGGGCTTAGTACAGGAAAAACTGTTTTTT. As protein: CASSIRDRGLVQEKLFF.

The CDR3 protein is CASSRGQGARGNTIYF. DNA for the CDR3: TGTGCCAGCAGCAGAGGACAGGGGGCGAGGGGAAACACCATATATTTT. The chain carries TRBV5-6 and TRBJ1-3; 11 bases map to TRBD1. Germline V gene lookup returns CDR1 SGHDT and CDR2 YYEEEE. The CDR3 is made up of 16 amino acids. Losses at the gene ends were 4 bases for V and 4 bases for J; bases not matched to a gene: 7.

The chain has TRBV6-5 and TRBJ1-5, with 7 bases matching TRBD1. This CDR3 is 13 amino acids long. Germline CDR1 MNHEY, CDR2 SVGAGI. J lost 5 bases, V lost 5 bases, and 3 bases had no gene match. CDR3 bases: TGTGCCAGCAGTAGGGACAGAGATCAGCCCCAGCATTTT. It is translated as CASSRDRDQPQHF.

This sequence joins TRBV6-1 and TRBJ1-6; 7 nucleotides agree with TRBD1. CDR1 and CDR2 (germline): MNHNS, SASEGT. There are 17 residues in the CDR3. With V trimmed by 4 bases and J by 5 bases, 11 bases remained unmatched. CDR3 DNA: TGTGCCAGCAGTGGCAGGGGGTACCCCTTCCATAATTCACCCCTCCACTTT. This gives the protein CASSGRGYPFHNSPLHF.

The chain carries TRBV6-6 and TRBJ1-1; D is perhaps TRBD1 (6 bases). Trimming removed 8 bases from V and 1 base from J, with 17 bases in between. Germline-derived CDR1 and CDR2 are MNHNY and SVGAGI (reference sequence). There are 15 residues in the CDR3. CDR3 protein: CASGRFGTQNTEAFF. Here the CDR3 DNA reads TGTGCCAGCGGCAGATTCGGGACACAGAACACTGAAGCTTTCTTT.

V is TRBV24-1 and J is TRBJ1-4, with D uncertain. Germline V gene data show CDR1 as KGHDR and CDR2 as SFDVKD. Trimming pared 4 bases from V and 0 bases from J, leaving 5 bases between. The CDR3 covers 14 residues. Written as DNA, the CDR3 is TGTGCCACCAGTGACGGGGCAACTAATGAAAAACTGTTTTTT. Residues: CATSDGATNEKLFF.

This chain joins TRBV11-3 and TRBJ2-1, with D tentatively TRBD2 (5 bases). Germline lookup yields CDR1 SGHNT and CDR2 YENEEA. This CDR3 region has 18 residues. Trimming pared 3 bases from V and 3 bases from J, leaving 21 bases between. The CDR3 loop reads CASSLETGSTRNYNEQFF. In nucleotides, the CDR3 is TGTGCCAGCAGCTTGGAAACGGGATCGACCCGGAACTACAATGAGCAGTTCTTC. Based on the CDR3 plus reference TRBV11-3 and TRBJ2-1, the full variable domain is EAGVVQSPRYKIIEKKQPVAFWCNPISGHNTLYWYLQNLGQGPELLIRYENEEAVDDSQLPKDRFSAERLKGVDSTLKIQPAELGDSAVYLCASSLETGSTRNYNEQFFGPGTRLTVL.

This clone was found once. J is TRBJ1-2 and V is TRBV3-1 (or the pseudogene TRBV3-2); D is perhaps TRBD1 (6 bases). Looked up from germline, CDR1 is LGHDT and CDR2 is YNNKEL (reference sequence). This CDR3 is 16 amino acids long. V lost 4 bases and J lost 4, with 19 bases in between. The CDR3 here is CASSLFTGSSVYGYTF. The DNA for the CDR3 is TGTGCCAGCAGCCTCTTTACAGGGTCGAGCGTCTATGGCTACACCTTC.

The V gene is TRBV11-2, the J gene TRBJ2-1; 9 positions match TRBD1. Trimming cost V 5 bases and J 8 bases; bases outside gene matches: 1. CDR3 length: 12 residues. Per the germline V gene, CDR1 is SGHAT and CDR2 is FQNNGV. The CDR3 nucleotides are TGTGCCAGCAGCCGGACAGGGGATGAGCAGTTCTTC. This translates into CASSRTGDEQFF.

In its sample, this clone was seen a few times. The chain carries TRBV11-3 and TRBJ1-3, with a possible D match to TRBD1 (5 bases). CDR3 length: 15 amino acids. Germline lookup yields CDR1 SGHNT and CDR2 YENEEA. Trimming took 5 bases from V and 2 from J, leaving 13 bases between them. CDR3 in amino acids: CASSPRGRAGNTIYF. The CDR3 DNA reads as TGTGCCAGCAGCCCCCGTGGCAGGGCTGGAAACACCATATATTTT. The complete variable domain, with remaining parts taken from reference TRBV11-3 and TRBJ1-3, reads EAGVVQSPRYKIIEKKQPVAFWCNPISGHNTLYWYLQNLGQGPELLIRYENEEAVDDSQLPKDRFSAERLKGVDSTLKIQPAELGDSAVYLCASSPRGRAGNTIYFGEGSWLTVV.

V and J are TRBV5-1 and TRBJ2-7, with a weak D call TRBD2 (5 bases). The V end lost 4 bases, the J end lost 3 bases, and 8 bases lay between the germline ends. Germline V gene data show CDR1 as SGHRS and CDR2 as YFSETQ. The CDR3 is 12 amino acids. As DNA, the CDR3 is TGCGCCAGCAGCGAAGGAGGCTACGAGCAGTACTTC. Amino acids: CASSEGGYEQYF.

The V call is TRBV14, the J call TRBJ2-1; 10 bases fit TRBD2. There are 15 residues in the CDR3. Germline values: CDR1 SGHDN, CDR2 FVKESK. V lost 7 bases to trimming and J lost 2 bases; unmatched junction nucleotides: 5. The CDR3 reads CASTRTSGTYNEQFF. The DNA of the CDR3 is TGTGCCAGCACCCGGACTAGCGGAACCTACAATGAGCAGTTCTTC.

CDR3 residues: CASSQEYGAGGSEQYF. The CDR3 DNA reads as TGCGCCAGCAGCCAAGAGTACGGAGCGGGAGGGTCCGAGCAGTACTTC. The V gene is TRBV4-1, the J gene TRBJ2-7; 10 positions match TRBD2. Germline V CDR1 and CDR2: MGHRA, YSYEKL. The CDR3 extends over 16 amino acids. V trimming: 0 bases; J trimming: 6 bases; junction bases outside the gene matches: 8.

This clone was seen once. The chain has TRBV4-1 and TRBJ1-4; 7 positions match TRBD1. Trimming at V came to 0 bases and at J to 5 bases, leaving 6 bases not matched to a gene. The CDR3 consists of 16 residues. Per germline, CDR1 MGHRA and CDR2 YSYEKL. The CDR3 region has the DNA TGCGCCAGCAGCCAAGAACCGGGACAGATGAATGAAAAACTGTTTTTT. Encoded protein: CASSQEPGQMNEKLFF.

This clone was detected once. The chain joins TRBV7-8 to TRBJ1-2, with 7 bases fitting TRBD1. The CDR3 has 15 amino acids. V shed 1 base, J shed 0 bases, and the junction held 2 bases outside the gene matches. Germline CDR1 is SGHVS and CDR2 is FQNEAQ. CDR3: CASSLGTGSNYGYTF. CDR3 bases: TGTGCCAGCAGCTTAGGGACAGGATCTAACTATGGCTACACCTTC.

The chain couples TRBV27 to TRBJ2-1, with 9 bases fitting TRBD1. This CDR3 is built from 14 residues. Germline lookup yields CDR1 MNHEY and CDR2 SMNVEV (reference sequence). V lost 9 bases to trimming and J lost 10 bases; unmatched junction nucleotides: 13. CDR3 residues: CASRTGVQGKEQFF. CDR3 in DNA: TGTGCCAGTCGGACAGGGGTTCAGGGTAAGGAGCAGTTCTTC.

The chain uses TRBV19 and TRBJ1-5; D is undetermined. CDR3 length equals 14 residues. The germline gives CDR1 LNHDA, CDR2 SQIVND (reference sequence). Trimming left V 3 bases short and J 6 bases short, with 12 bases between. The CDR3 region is CASSIDLRSQPQHF. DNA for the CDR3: TGTGCCAGTAGTATCGATCTGCGGAGTCAGCCCCAGCATTTT.

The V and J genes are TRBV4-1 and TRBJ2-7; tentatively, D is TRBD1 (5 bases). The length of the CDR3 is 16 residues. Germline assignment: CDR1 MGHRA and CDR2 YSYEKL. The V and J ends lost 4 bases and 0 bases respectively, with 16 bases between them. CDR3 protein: CASSLQGPPSSYEQYF. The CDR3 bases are TGCGCCAGCAGCCTGCAGGGTCCTCCCAGCTCCTACGAGCAGTACTTC.

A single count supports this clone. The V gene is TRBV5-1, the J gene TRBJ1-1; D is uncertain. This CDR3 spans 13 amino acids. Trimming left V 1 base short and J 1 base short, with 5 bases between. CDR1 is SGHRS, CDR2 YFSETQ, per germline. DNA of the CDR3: TGCGCCAGCAGCTTGATAGAGAACACTGAAGCTTTCTTT. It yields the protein CASSLIENTEAFF.

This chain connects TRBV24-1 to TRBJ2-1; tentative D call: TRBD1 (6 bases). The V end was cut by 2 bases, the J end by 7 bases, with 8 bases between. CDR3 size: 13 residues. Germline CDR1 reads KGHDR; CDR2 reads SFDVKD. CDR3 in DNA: TGTGCCACCAGTGATTCAGGGGTAAATGAGCAGTTCTTC. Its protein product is CATSDSGVNEQFF.

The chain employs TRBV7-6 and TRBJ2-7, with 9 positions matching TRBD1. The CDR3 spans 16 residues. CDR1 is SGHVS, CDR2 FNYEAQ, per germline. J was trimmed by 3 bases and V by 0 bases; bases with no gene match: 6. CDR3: CASSLARDRVSYEQYF. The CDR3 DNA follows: TGTGCCAGCAGCTTAGCTCGGGACAGGGTGAGCTACGAGCAGTACTTC. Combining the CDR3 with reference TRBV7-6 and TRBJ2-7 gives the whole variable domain GAGVSQSPRYKVTKRGQDVALRCDPISGHVSLYWYRQALGQGPEFLTYFNYEAQQDKSGLPNDRFSAERPEGSISTLTIQRTEQRDSAMYRCASSLARDRVSYEQYFGPGTRLTVT.

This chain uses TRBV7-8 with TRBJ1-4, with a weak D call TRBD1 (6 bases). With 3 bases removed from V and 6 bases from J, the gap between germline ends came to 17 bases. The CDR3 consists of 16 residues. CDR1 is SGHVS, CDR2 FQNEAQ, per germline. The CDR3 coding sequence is TGTGCCAGCAGCTTGAAGGCGGCACAGGGCGATGAAAAACTGTTTTTT. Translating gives CASSLKAAQGDEKLFF.

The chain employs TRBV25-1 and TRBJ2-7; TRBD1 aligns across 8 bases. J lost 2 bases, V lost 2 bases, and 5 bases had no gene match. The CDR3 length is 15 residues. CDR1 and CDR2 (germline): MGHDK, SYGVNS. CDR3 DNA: TGTGCCAGCAGTGAAAGAGAGGGACAGGCCTACGAGCAGTACTTC. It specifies CASSEREGQAYEQYF.

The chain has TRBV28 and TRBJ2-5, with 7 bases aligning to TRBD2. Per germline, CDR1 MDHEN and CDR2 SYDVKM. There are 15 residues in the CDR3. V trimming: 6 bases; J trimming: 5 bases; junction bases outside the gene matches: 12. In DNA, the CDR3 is TGTGCCAGCAGCGCCGGCCCGGGGGGATGGGAGACCCAGTACTTC. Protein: CASSAGPGGWETQYF.

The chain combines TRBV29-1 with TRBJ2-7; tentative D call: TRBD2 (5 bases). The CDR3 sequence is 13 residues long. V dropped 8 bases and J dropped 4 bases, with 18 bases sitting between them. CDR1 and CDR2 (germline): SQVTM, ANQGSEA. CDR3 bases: TGCAGCTTGAGGGCAGGTCCCGAGTACGAGCAGTACTTC. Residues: CSLRAGPEYEQYF.

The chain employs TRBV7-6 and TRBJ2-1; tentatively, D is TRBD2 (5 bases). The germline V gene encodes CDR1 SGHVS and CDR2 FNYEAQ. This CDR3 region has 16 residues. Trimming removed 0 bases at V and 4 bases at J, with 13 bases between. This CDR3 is CASSLAGGPPYNEQFF. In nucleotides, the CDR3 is TGTGCCAGCAGCTTAGCGGGCGGGCCGCCTTACAATGAGCAGTTCTTC.

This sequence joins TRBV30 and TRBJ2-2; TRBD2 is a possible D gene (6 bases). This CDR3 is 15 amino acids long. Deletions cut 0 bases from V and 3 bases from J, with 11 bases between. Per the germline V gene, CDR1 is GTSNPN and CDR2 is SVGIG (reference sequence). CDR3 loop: CAWSVLADHTGELFF. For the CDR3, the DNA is TGTGCCTGGAGTGTATTAGCGGATCACACCGGGGAGCTGTTTTTT.